This T cell receptor beta chain is from a study of T cells in Graves' hyperthyroidism and ophthalmopathy. The study, taken as a whole, reports: Blood samples included most of the expanded thyroid clonotypes exceeding 0.001. Stable hyperthyroidism and ophthalmopathy were separated using 13 V-J signatures.

About this clonotype: Antigen unknown.

Amplification of TCR beta CDR3 regions used RNA as the template. HTBI primers were used for first-round RT-PCR of the TCR CDR3. Via MiXCR, TCRdb re-called the multiplex PCR reads, giving one row per CDR3 protein. The table lists 550,000 to 600,000 distinct CDR3 sequences, about 45% of them singletons. Researchers barred patients who had uncontrolled infection, other autoimmune disease, pregnancy or lactation. Each diagnosis drew on symptoms, thyroxine, TRAb, thyroid ultrasound and orbital computed tomography findings. Germline CDR1 is DFQATT and CDR2 is SNEGSKA (reference sequence). The CDR3 totals 14 residues.

The chain links TRBV20-1 to TRBJ2-5; D is perhaps TRBD2 (6 bases). Sequenced material: peripheral blood or thyroid tissue (not recorded which). The clonotype originates from an adult woman with Graves' disease, either hyperthyroidism or ophthalmopathy (not recorded which). The CDR3: CSHEPLSGQETQYF. Here the CDR3 DNA reads TGCTCGCACGAACCCCTTAGCGGACAAGAGACCCAGTACTTC.